One sample yielded the 8 T cell receptor beta chains listed below, sequenced in a study of control samples from healthy donors and cancer patients. The method was immunoSEQ multiplex PCR; TCRdb's version includes in-frame clones alone and lacks a portion of them. The sample includes 100,000 to 150,000 clones, 90% of them seen just once. Sequencing was done on a sample of blood. All receptors derive from a man aged 35 to 55 in good health.

J is TRBJ2-5 and V is TRBV2, with D uncertain. Germline V gives CDR1 SNHLY, CDR2 FYNNEI. Trimming removed 7 bases at V and 1 base at J, with 13 bases between. The CDR3 runs 14 residues. CDR3 DNA: TGTGCCAGCACTTGGTCGTGGGGCCAAGAGACCCAGTACTTC. The encoded protein is CASTWSWGQETQYF.

Details on this clone: At one end the junction does not follow the germline gene, possibly because of a read error. CDR3 sequence reads: CASSPNGAVF. The CDR3 region has the DNA TGTGCCAGCAGCCCCAACGGAGCTGTTTTT. The V call is TRBV7-3, the J call TRBJ2-2; D is uncertain. Per germline, CDR1 SGHTA and CDR2 FQGTGA. The CDR3 length is 10 residues. Supplemented by reference TRBV7-3 and TRBJ2-2, the full variable domain reads GAGVSQTPSNKVTEKGKYVELRCDPISGHTALYWYRQSLGQGPEFLIYFQGTGAADDSGLPNDRFFAVRPEGSVSTLKIQRTERGDSAVYLCASSPNGAVFGEGSRLTVL.

The gene calls are TRBV27 and TRBJ1-5; tentatively, D is TRBD1 (5 bases). V was clipped by 3 bases and J by 1 base, with 7 bases between them. Germline V gene lookup returns CDR1 MNHEY and CDR2 SMNVEV (reference sequence). CDR3 size: 14 residues. The CDR3 spells CASSFAGSNQPQHF. The CDR3 nucleotides are TGTGCCAGCAGTTTCGCAGGGAGCAATCAGCCCCAGCATTTT.

The chain combines TRBV15 with TRBJ2-1; D perhaps matches TRBD2 (5 bases). CDR1 LNHNV and CDR2 YYDKDF come from the germline V gene (reference sequence). Trimming shortened V by 0 bases and J by 1 base, and 10 bases separated the two germline ends. The CDR3 runs to 16 residues. In DNA form, the CDR3 reads TGTGCCACCAGCAGAGAACACGGAGGATCCTACAATGAGCAGTTCTTC. Translation gives CATSREHGGSYNEQFF.

The chain employs TRBV9 and TRBJ2-7, with 8 bases identical to TRBD2. The CDR3 length is 16 residues. The germline CDR1 and CDR2 sequences are SGDLS and YYNGEE. After removal of 4 bases from V and 5 bases from J, the junction contained 14 bases not matched to a gene. The chain's CDR3 is CASSPGGSGGRNEQYF. In DNA, the CDR3 is TGTGCCAGCAGCCCGGGGGGCTCGGGGGGGCGCAACGAGCAGTACTTC.

This CDR3 reads CASSSGTGVPLEQYF. CDR3 sequence (DNA): TGTGCCAGTAGTTCCGGGACAGGGGTCCCCCTCGAGCAGTACTTC. The chain joins TRBV19 to TRBJ2-7, with 10 bases identical to TRBD1. The junction had 10 bases not matched to a gene; V was cut back by 5 bases and J by 6 bases. In germline, CDR1 is LNHDA, CDR2 SQIVND (reference sequence). The CDR3 is made up of 15 amino acids.

The chain combines TRBV11-3 with TRBJ2-1; 8 bases align to TRBD2. The CDR3 has 15 residues. V shed 1 base, J shed 11 bases, and the junction held 10 bases outside the gene matches. Germline loops: CDR1 SGHNT, CDR2 YENEEA. The CDR3 spells CASSLGSGALRKQFF. The DNA of the CDR3 is TGTGCCAGCAGCTTAGGTAGCGGGGCCCTAAGGAAGCAGTTCTTC.

The J gene is TRBJ1-5, the V gene TRBV27; 8 positions match TRBD1. The ends lost 7 bases at V and 5 bases at J; junction bases unmatched: 10. The CDR3 length is 15 residues. Germline CDR1 is MNHEY and CDR2 is SMNVEV (reference sequence). The CDR3 spells CASNKDRDEDQPQHF. The CDR3 nucleotides are TGTGCCAGCAATAAGGACAGGGACGAGGATCAGCCCCAGCATTTT.